The rows below give T cell receptor beta chains drawn from one sample of a study of blood T cell repertoires in COVID-19. Data came from immunoSEQ multiplex PCR; TCRdb stores just in-frame clones and leaves some out. Of around 300,000 clones listed, 80% to 90% are singletons. The specimen sequenced was peripheral blood. The receptors shown here come from a woman in her 30s with active or convalescent COVID-19. The CDR3 runs from the conserved cysteine through the conserved F or W. The D gene is left open where the match is weak. Not all rows give a size; the values are once, few, many and, for expanded clones, a class.

CDR3	DNA	D	size	V	J
CASSQDMDRRGYGYTF	TGCGCCAGCAGCCAAGATATGGATCGGAGAGGGTATGGCTACACCTTC	-	-	TRBV4-3	TRBJ1-2
CASVQEVGQFF	TGTGCCAGCGTCCAGGAGGTCGGGCAGTTCTTC	-	-	TRBV2	TRBJ2-1
CASSSTGTGGYSPLHF	TGTGCCAGCAGTAGTACCGGGACAGGGGGCTATTCACCCCTCCACTTT	TRBD1	-	TRBV6-2/TRBV6-3	TRBJ1-6
CASSSLGGQPQHF	TGTGCCAGCAGCTCCCTGGGGGGTCAGCCCCAGCATTTT	-	-	TRBV9	TRBJ1-5
CASSQDITDPGNTIYF	TGCGCCAGCAGCCAAGATATAACAGATCCTGGAAACACCATATATTTT	-	once	TRBV4-3	TRBJ1-3
CSVVWDWGETQYF	TGCAGCGTTGTCTGGGACTGGGGGGAGACCCAGTACTTC	-	-	TRBV29-1	TRBJ2-5
CASSYPLGQDYGYTF	TGTGCCAGCAGTTACCCCTTAGGACAGGACTATGGCTACACCTTC	TRBD1	-	TRBV6-2/TRBV6-3	TRBJ1-2
CASGQGGVGGYTF	TGTGCCAGCGGACAGGGCGGGGTTGGTGGATACACCTTC	TRBD1	-	TRBV19	TRBJ1-2
CASSLGGLAKNIQYF	TGCGCCAGCAGCTTGGGGGGGCTGGCCAAAAACATTCAGTACTTC	-	-	TRBV5-1	TRBJ2-4
CASSPGTSGSPLHF	TGTGCCAGCAGCCCGGGGACATCAGGATCACCCCTCCACTTT	-	-	TRBV7-9	TRBJ1-6
CASRAPGLPSREKLFF	TGTGCCAGCAGGGCCCCAGGTTTACCGAGCCGGGAAAAACTGTTTTTT	-	few	TRBV28	TRBJ1-4
CASSPRQGGYGYTF	TGCGCCAGCAGCCCGCGACAGGGGGGTTATGGCTACACCTTC	TRBD1	-	TRBV5-1	TRBJ1-2
CASSPGTGRYQPQHF	TGTGCCAGCAGTCCCGGAACAGGACGGTATCAGCCCCAGCATTTT	-	-	TRBV27	TRBJ1-5
CSASNRTGLYNEQFF	TGCAGTGCTAGTAACCGGACAGGGCTTTACAATGAGCAGTTCTTC	TRBD1	-	TRBV20-1	TRBJ2-1
CASSSGTSFYEQYF	TGTGCCAGCAGCTCCGGGACATCGTTTTACGAGCAGTACTTC	-	-	TRBV5-5	TRBJ2-7
CASSLAAGENYGYTF	TGTGCCAGCAGCTTGGCTGCAGGGGAAAACTATGGCTACACCTTC	-	-	TRBV5-4	TRBJ1-2
CASSQTGTEAFF	TGCGCCAGCAGCCAGACTGGTACTGAAGCTTTCTTT	-	-	TRBV4-3	TRBJ1-1
CASSSRGGVVSEAFF	TGTGCCAGCAGCTCTCGCGGAGGGGTGGTGTCTGAAGCTTTCTTT	-	-	TRBV13	TRBJ1-1
CASSPGGGNSPLHF	TGTGCCAGCTCACCAGGAGGAGGCAATTCACCCCTCCACTTT	-	-	TRBV18	TRBJ1-6
CASSPRQSSYNSPLHF	TGTGCCAGCAGTCCAAGACAGAGCTCCTATAATTCACCCCTCCACTTT	-	once	TRBV27	TRBJ1-6
CASSIDHMNQPQHF	TGTGCCAGTAGTATAGATCACATGAATCAGCCCCAGCATTTT	-	once	TRBV19	TRBJ1-5
CASSIQGVGQPQHF	TGTGCCAGTAGTATTCAGGGGGTCGGCCAGCCCCAGCATTTT	TRBD1	-	TRBV19	TRBJ1-5
CATSGLRVGNTIYF	TGTGCCACCAGTGGTCTCAGGGTTGGAAACACCATATATTTT	-	-	TRBV24-1	TRBJ1-3
CASSQPGTEIYYGYTF	TGTGCCAGCAGTCAACCCGGGACAGAAATATATTATGGCTACACCTTC	TRBD1	once	TRBV6-2/TRBV6-3	TRBJ1-2
CASSPQGSTSGNTIYF	TGTGCCAGCAGCCCTCAGGGGTCTACCTCTGGAAACACCATATATTTT	-	-	TRBV7-2	TRBJ1-3
CASSLKGRRTEAFF	TGTGCCAGCAGCTTAAAAGGGAGACGCACTGAAGCTTTCTTT	-	-	TRBV13	TRBJ1-1
CASSLRGTGTDTQYF	TGTGCCAGCAGTTTGAGGGGGACGGGCACAGATACGCAGTATTTT	-	-	TRBV6-5	TRBJ2-3
CASKLAGGNEQFF	TGTGCCAGCAAATTGGCAGGTGGAAATGAGCAGTTCTTC	-	-	TRBV6-1	TRBJ2-1
CASSPNGQMNTEAFF	TGTGCCAGCAGCCCGAACGGACAGATGAACACTGAAGCTTTCTTT	-	-	TRBV7-2	TRBJ1-1
CASSPQGPNTEAFF	TGTGCCAGCAGCCCGCAGGGGCCGAACACTGAAGCTTTCTTT	-	-	TRBV5-5	TRBJ1-1
CASSPRRQGASYEQYF	TGCGCCAGCAGCCCTCGGCGACAGGGGGCCTCCTACGAGCAGTACTTC	TRBD1	-	TRBV5-1	TRBJ2-7